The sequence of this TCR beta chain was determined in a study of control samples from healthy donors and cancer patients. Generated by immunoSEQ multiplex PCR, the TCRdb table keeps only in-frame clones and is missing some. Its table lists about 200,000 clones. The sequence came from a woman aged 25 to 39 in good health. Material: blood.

CDR3 in DNA: TGTGCCAGCAGCCCCCCCCGGCCCGGTGAGCAGTTCTTC. This encodes CASSPPRPGEQFF. The chain couples TRBV7-8 to TRBJ2-1; unclear D gene. Germline-derived CDR1 and CDR2 are SGHVS and FQNEAQ. V was pared by 5 bases and J by 9 bases, with 14 bases between. The CDR3 is 13 amino acids.